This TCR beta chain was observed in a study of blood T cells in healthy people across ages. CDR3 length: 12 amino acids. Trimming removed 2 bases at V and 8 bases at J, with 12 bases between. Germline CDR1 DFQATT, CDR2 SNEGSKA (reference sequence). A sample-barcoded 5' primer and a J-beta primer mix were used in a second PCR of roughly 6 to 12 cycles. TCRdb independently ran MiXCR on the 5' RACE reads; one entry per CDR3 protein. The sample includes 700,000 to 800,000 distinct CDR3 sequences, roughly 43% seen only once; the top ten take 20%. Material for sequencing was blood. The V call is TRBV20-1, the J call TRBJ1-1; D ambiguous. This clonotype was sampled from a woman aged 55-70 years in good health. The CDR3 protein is CSARFLGWEAFF. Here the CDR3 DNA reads TGCAGTGCTAGATTTCTTGGTTGGGAAGCTTTCTTT.